This is a list of T cell receptor beta chains from one sample in a study of T-cell memory formation after mild COVID-19. TCRdb passed the 5' RACE reads through MiXCR, listing each CDR3 protein once. The repertoire includes approximately 65,000 distinct CDR3 sequences, approximately 15% of them detected once, and 30% to 35% sits in the top ten. Sequenced material: PBMCs or a T cell subset sorted from them (not recorded which). These receptors were taken from an adult woman who had mild COVID-19 (a few samples of this study predate the infection). Cell type and time point are not known. Both conserved end residues are part of each CDR3. D genes are given only for firm matches. Expanded clones get a size class; other rows say once, few or many, or leave the size out.

v_gene	abundance	j_gene	d_gene	CDR3nt	CDR3aa
TRBV29-1	few	TRBJ2-5	-	TGCAGCGTTGAAGTTCCGTCTTACAGGGTTCAAGAGACCCAGTACTTC	CSVEVPSYRVQETQYF
TRBV24-1	few	TRBJ2-7	-	TGTGCCACCAGTGATGGGTCTCTTGGATCCTACGAGCAGTACTTC	CATSDGSLGSYEQYF
TRBV10-3	-	TRBJ2-7	TRBD2	TGTGCCATCAGCGGGGGAAGCGGGAGCCAGTACGAGCAGTACTTC	CAISGGSGSQYEQYF
TRBV6-4	few	TRBJ2-3	TRBD2	TGTGCCAGCAGCCTTAGCGGCGGGAGTGGAGATACGCAGTATTTT	CASSLSGGSGDTQYF
TRBV6-2/TRBV6-3	-	TRBJ2-7	TRBD1	TGTGCAAGCAGGACAGGGGTTGAGCAGTACTTC	CASRTGVEQYF
TRBV15	few	TRBJ1-5	-	TGTGCCACCAGCAATGGGGGTCCGGGGAATCAGCCCCAGCATTTT	CATSNGGPGNQPQHF
TRBV7-8	-	TRBJ2-5	-	TGTGCCAGCAAGCAGGGGGAGGCAGGAGAGACCCAGTACTTC	CASKQGEAGETQYF
TRBV15	few	TRBJ2-3	-	TGTGCCACCAGCAGAGGACGGGCACTGGGCACAGATACGCAGTATTTT	CATSRGRALGTDTQYF
TRBV27	-	TRBJ1-1	-	TGTGCCAGCAGTTTGGAGGGGCCAGCCACTGAAGCTTTCTTT	CASSLEGPATEAFF
TRBV7-9	-	TRBJ2-7	-	TGTGCCAGCAGCTTTTGGGGGGCACACCTCTACGAGCAGTACTTC	CASSFWGAHLYEQYF
TRBV21-1	few	TRBJ2-7	-	TGTGCCAGCAGCAAAGTGGTCAGGGTTCCCTACGAGCAGTACTTC	CASSKVVRVPYEQYF
TRBV29-1	few	TRBJ1-1	-	TGCAGCGTTGAAGGGGGGGTCAACCGTTTGAACACTGAAGCTTTCTTT	CSVEGGVNRLNTEAFF
TRBV12-3/TRBV12-4	few	TRBJ2-1	-	TGTGCCAGCAGTTTTGGGACGTTGGAAAATGAGCAGTTCTTC	CASSFGTLENEQFF
TRBV7-9	few	TRBJ2-5	-	TGTGCCAGCAGCCAGGGGCCAGAAGAGACCCAGTACTTC	CASSQGPEETQYF
TRBV5-1	-	TRBJ1-1	-	TGCGCCACCAGGGCCCCGGGAACTGAAGCTTTCTTT	CATRAPGTEAFF
TRBV7-3	-	TRBJ2-3	TRBD1	TGTGCCAGCAGCGCCCAGGGGGGCACAGATACGCAGTATTTT	CASSAQGGTDTQYF
TRBV3-1	-	TRBJ2-5	-	TGTGCCAGCAGCCAGATACTAGAGGGGACCCAGTACTTC	CASSQILEGTQYF
TRBV3-1	-	TRBJ2-7	-	TGTGCCAGCAGCCACGGGTTAAGCTCCTACGAGCAGTACTTC	CASSHGLSSYEQYF
TRBV4-3	few	TRBJ2-1	TRBD2	TGCGCCAGCAGCCAGTCAGGGAGGGGTGAGCAGTTCTTC	CASSQSGRGEQFF
TRBV5-6	few	TRBJ2-2	TRBD2	TGTGCCAGCAGCCCGGAGGTAGCGGGGGGGCCACGCACCGGGGAGCTGTTTTTT	CASSPEVAGGPRTGELFF
TRBV29-1	-	TRBJ2-1	TRBD2	TGCAGCGTTGGACTAGCGGGGTACAATGAGCAGTTCTTC	CSVGLAGYNEQFF
TRBV5-1	many	TRBJ2-1	-	TGCGCCAGCAGCTTGCTAGGCTCCCACAATGAGCAGTTCTTC	CASSLLGSHNEQFF
TRBV7-9	-	TRBJ2-5	-	TGTGCCAGCAGCTTAGCGTATGGGACGGATGAGACCCAGTACTTC	CASSLAYGTDETQYF
TRBV19	-	TRBJ2-7	TRBD1	TGTGCCAGTAGTAGCCCAGGGGACAGCTCCTACGAGCAGTACTTC	CASSSPGDSSYEQYF
TRBV19	few	TRBJ2-1	-	TGTGCCAGTACCCCCAGGGGATTCAATGAGCAGTTCTTC	CASTPRGFNEQFF
TRBV15	few	TRBJ2-7	-	TGTGCCACCAGCGGTTTCGTCAACGAGCAGTACTTC	CATSGFVNEQYF
TRBV6-6	many	TRBJ2-3	-	TGTGCCAGCAGCACAGATACGCAGTATTTT	CASSTDTQYF
TRBV5-1	-	TRBJ2-1	-	TGCGCCAGCAGCTTGGGCCGGGACCACCCGAAATATGAGCAGTTCTTC	CASSLGRDHPKYEQFF
TRBV7-9	-	TRBJ1-5	TRBD1	TGTGCCAGCAGCCCCGCAGGGGGTTCCAATCAGCCCCAGCATTTT	CASSPAGGSNQPQHF
TRBV4-2	few	TRBJ2-3	TRBD2	TGTGCCAGCAGCCAATGGACTAGCGGGGGCACAGATACGCAGTATTTT	CASSQWTSGGTDTQYF
TRBV28	-	TRBJ2-1	-	TGTGCCAGCAGCGGCCGCAGGGGCAATGAGCAGTTCTTC	CASSGRRGNEQFF
TRBV5-1	few	TRBJ1-1	TRBD1	TGCGCCAGCAGCACAGGGACAGGGATACCTGAAGCTTTCTTT	CASSTGTGIPEAFF
TRBV7-9	few	TRBJ2-5	TRBD2	TGTGCCAGCAGCCCGGGACTAGCGGAACAAGAGACCCAGTACTTC	CASSPGLAEQETQYF
TRBV9	few	TRBJ2-1	-	TGTGCCAGCAGCGTAGCGTTCACCCCTTCGGATGAGCAGTTCTTC	CASSVAFTPSDEQFF
TRBV12-3/TRBV12-4	few	TRBJ2-1	-	TGTGCCAGCAGCCTGAGAGGGCAATACAATGAGCAGTTCTTC	CASSLRGQYNEQFF
TRBV11-2	-	TRBJ2-7	TRBD1	TGTGCCAGCAGCTTTGAAGGACAGGGGGCCTACGAGCAGTACTTC	CASSFEGQGAYEQYF
TRBV7-9	-	TRBJ2-1	-	TGTGCCAGCAGCGCATCCCGGGACCACAATGAGCAGTTCTTC	CASSASRDHNEQFF
TRBV7-6	-	TRBJ2-2	TRBD2	TGTGCCAGCAGCTTAGAGCGGGAGGGTAGCACCGGGGAGCTGTTTTTT	CASSLEREGSTGELFF
TRBV27	few	TRBJ2-3	TRBD2	TGTGCCAGCACCCTGGGGCGGGGGAGCACAGATACGCAGTATTTT	CASTLGRGSTDTQYF
TRBV9	-	TRBJ1-2	TRBD1	TGTGCCAGCAGCTCGGACAGGGTCCGTGGCTACACCTTC	CASSSDRVRGYTF
TRBV6-6	-	TRBJ2-5	TRBD1	TGTGCCAGCAGTTACGACCGACAGGGCCAAGAGACCCAGTACTTC	CASSYDRQGQETQYF
TRBV12-3/TRBV12-4	-	TRBJ2-2	-	TGTGCCAGCAGCCCGAGGGCCGAGGGCACCGGGGAGCTGTTTTTT	CASSPRAEGTGELFF
TRBV21-1	-	TRBJ2-3	-	TGTGCCAGCTTCAGCACAGATACGCAGTATTTT	CASFSTDTQYF
TRBV7-9	many	TRBJ2-7	-	TGTGCCAGCAGCTTATTTGACGAGCAGTACTTC	CASSLFDEQYF
TRBV9	few	TRBJ2-1	-	TGTGCCAGCAGCCCTCAAGGGGGAAAGGGCAATGAGCAGTTCTTC	CASSPQGGKGNEQFF
TRBV4-1	-	TRBJ1-2	TRBD1	TGCGCCAGCAGCCAAGGCCGACAGGGGGCTAATGGCTACACCTTC	CASSQGRQGANGYTF
TRBV6-5	-	TRBJ2-3	TRBD1	TGTGCCAGCAGTCCCGGGACAGGGGCCGATACGCAGTATTTT	CASSPGTGADTQYF
TRBV24-1	few	TRBJ2-2	-	TGTGCCACCAGTCCGACAAGGAACACCGGGGAGCTGTTTTTT	CATSPTRNTGELFF